These 3 T cell receptor beta chains were all obtained from the same sample, sequenced in a study of patients and donors after allogeneic stem cell transplantation. TCRdb passed the RT-PCR reads through MiXCR, listing each CDR3 protein once. The table includes about 960,000 distinct CDR3 sequences, under 20% detected once. Sequenced material: blood, either unsorted or a sorted T cell fraction (not recorded which). These receptor sequences come from a human donor who was either an allogeneic HSCT recipient or a stem cell or donor lymphocyte infusion donor (not recorded which). It is not recorded whose cells these are; they may come from a transplant donor.

This clonotype was observed a handful of times. The chain recombines TRBV4-2 with TRBJ1-6, with 8 bases identical to TRBD1. The CDR3 has 15 residues. The germline V gene encodes CDR1 LGHNA and CDR2 YNFKEQ. The V gene end was trimmed by 3 bases and the J gene end by 7 bases; junction bases not matched to a gene: 5. CDR3 nucleotides: TGTGCCAGCAGCCACCCGGGGGACAGGAATTCACCCCTCCACTTT. Translating it yields CASSHPGDRNSPLHF.

The chain is built from TRBV29-1 and TRBJ1-4; no reliable D call. The CDR3 has 13 amino acids. Between the trimmed V and J ends, which lost 7 bases and 7 bases, there was a span of 16 bases. CDR1 and CDR2 from the germline V gene are SQVTM and ANQGSEA. The CDR3 region is CSAQPVYGEKLFF. Here the CDR3 DNA reads TGCAGCGCCCAGCCCGTTTATGGTGAAAAACTGTTTTTT.

The chain combines TRBV4-1 with TRBJ2-1; a weak D match, TRBD2 (5 bases). CDR3 length: 15 amino acids. The germline CDR1 and CDR2 sequences are MGHRA and YSYEKL. Trimming removed 5 bases at V and 2 bases at J, with 13 bases between. In nucleotides, the CDR3 is TGCGCCAGCAGCGAACCCGGGATCGCCTACAATGAGCAGTTCTTC. It yields the protein CASSEPGIAYNEQFF.